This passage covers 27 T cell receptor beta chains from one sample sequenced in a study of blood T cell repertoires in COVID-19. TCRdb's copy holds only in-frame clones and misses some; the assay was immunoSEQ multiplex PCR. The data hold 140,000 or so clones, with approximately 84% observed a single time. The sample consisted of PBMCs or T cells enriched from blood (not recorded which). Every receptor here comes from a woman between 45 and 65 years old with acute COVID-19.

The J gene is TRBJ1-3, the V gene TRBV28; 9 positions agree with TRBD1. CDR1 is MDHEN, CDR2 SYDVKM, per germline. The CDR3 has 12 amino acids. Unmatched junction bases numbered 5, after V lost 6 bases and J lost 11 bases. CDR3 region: CASRTGGDAIYF. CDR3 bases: TGTGCCAGCAGGACAGGGGGAGATGCCATATATTTT.

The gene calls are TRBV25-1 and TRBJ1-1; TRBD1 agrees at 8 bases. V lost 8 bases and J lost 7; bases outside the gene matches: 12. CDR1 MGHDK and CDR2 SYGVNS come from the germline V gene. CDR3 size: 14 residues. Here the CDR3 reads CASSYGQGKYEAFF. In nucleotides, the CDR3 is TGTGCCAGCTCTTATGGACAGGGAAAATATGAAGCTTTCTTT. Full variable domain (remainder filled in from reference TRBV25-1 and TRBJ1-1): EADIYQTPRYLVIGTGKKITLECSQTMGHDKMYWYQQDPGMELHLIHYSYGVNSTEKGDLSSESTVSRIRTEHFPLTLESARPSHTSQYLCASSYGQGKYEAFFGQGTRLTVV.

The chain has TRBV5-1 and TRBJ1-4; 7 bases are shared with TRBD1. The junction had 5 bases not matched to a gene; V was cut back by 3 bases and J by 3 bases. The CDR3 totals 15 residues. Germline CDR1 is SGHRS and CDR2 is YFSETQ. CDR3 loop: CASSSAQGANEKLFF. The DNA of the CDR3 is TGCGCCAGCAGCTCGGCCCAGGGGGCTAATGAAAAACTGTTTTTT. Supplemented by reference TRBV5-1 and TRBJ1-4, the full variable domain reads KAGVTQTPRYLIKTRGQQVTLSCSPISGHRSVSWYQQTPGQGLQFLFEYFSETQRNKGNFPGRFSGRQFSNSRSEMNVSTLELGDSALYLCASSSAQGANEKLFFGSGTQLSVL.

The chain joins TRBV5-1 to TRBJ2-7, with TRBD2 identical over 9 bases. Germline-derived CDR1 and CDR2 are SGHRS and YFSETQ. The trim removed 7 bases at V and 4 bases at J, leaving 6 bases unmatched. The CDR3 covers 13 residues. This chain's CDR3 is CASGASGIYEQYF. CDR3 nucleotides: TGCGCCAGCGGGGCTAGCGGGATTTACGAGCAGTACTTC.

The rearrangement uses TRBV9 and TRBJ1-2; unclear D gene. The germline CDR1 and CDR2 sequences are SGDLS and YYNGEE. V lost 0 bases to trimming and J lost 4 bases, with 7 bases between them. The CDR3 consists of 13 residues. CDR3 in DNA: TGTGCCAGCAGCGTAGGGGGAGGCTATGGCTACACCTTC. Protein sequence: CASSVGGGYGYTF.

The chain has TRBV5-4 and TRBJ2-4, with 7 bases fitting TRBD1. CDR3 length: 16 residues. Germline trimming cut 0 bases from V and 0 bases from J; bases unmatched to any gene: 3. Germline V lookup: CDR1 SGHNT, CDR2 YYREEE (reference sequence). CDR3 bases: TGTGCCAGCAGCTTGGCGGGACAGCTAGCCAAAAACATTCAGTACTTC. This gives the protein CASSLAGQLAKNIQYF.

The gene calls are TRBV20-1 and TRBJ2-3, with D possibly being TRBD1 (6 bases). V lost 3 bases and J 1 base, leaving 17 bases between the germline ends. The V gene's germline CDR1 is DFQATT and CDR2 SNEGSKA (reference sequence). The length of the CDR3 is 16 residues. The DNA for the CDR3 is TGCAGTGCTAGTGGGTGGGGGCAGGGAGGCACAGATACGCAGTATTTT. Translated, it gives CSASGWGQGGTDTQYF.

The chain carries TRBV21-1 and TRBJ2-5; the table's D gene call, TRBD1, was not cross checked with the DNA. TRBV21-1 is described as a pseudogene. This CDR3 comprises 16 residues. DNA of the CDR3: TGTGCCAGCAGCGGTCGGTGGGCAAGTGAAGAAGAGACCCAGTACTTC. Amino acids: CASSGRWASEEETQYF.

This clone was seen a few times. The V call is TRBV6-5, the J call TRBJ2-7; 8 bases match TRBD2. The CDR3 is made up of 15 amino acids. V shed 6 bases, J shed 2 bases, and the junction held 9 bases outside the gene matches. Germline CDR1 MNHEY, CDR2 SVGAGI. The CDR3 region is CASSLGLGWTYEQYF. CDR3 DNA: TGTGCCAGCAGCTTGGGACTAGGTTGGACCTACGAGCAGTACTTC.

In nucleotides, the CDR3 is TGTGCCAGCAGACGAGGGACCGGGGAGCTGTTTTTT. Amino acid sequence: CASRRGTGELFF. The rearrangement uses TRBV7-3 and TRBJ2-2; perhaps TRBD2 as D (5 bases). The CDR3 has 12 residues. The V end lost 6 bases, the J end lost 5 bases, and 7 bases lay between the germline ends. The V gene's germline CDR1 is SGHTA and CDR2 FQGTGA.

The CDR3 bases are TGTGCACCAGGGGCGGCTGAAGCTTTCTTT. This sequence encodes CAPGAAEAFF. V usage is TRBV30 and J usage is TRBJ1-1, with D perhaps TRBD1 (6 bases). Per germline, CDR1 GTSNPN and CDR2 SVGIG (reference sequence). This CDR3 region has 10 residues.

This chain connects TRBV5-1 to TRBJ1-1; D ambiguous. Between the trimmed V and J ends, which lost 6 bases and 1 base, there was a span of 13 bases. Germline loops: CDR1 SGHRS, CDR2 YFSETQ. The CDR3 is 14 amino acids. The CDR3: CASKSMRENTEAFF. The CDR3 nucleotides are TGCGCCAGCAAGTCGATGAGAGAGAACACTGAAGCTTTCTTT.

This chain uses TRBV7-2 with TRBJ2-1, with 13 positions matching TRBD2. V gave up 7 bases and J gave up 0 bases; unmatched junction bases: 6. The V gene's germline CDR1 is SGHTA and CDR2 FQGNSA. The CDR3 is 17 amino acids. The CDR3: CASTGLAGPSSYNEQFF. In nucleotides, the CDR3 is TGTGCCAGCACGGGACTAGCGGGGCCGAGCTCCTACAATGAGCAGTTCTTC. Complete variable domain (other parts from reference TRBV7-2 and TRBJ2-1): GAGVSQSPSNKVTEKGKDVELRCDPISGHTALYWYRQSLGQGLEFLIYFQGNSAPDKSGLPSDRFSAERTGGSVSTLTIQRTQQEDSAVYLCASTGLAGPSSYNEQFFGPGTRLTVL.

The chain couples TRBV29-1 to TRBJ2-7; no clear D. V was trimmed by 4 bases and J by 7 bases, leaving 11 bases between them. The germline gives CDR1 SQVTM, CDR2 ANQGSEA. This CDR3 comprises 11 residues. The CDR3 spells CSVGDMREQYF. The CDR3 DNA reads TGCAGCGTTGGTGATATGAGGGAGCAGTACTTC.

The CDR3 reads CASSIVAERTGELFF. The CDR3 nucleotides read TGTGCCAGTAGTATAGTAGCCGAGCGTACCGGGGAGCTGTTTTTT. V usage is TRBV19 and J usage is TRBJ2-2; the D is unclear. Germline V gene lookup returns CDR1 LNHDA and CDR2 SQIVND (reference sequence). The CDR3 is made up of 15 amino acids. Trimming cost V 1 base and J 5 bases, with 11 bases left between them.

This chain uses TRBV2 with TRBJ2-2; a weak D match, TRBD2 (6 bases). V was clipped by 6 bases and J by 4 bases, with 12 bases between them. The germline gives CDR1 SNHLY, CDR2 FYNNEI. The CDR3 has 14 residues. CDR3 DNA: TGTGCCAGCAGCTTTCCCGGGGGCACCGGGGAGCTGTTTTTT. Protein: CASSFPGGTGELFF.

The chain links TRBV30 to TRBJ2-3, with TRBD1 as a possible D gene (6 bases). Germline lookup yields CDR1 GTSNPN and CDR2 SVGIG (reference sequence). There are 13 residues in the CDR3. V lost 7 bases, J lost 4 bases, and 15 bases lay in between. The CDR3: CALTDRGADTQYF. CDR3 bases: TGTGCCTTGACGGACAGAGGGGCAGATACGCAGTATTTT.

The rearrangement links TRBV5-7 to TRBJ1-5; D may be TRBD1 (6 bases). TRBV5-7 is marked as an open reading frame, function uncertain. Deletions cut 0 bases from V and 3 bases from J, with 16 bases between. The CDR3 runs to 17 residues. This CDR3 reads CASSLDGVRGFNQPQHF. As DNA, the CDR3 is TGTGCCAGCAGCTTGGATGGTGTCAGGGGATTCAATCAGCCCCAGCATTTT.

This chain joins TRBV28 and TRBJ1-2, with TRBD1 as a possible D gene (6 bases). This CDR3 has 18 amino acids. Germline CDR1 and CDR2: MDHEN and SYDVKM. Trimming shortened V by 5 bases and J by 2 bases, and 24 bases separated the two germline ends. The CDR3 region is CASSLSALGQPANYGYTF. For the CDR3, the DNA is TGTGCCAGCAGTCTCTCCGCGCTGGGACAACCGGCGAACTATGGCTACACCTTC.

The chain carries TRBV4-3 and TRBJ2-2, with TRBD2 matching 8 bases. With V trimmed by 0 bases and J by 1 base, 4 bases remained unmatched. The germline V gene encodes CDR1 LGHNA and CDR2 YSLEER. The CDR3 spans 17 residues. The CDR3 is CASSQDWSGGNTGELFF. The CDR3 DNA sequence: TGCGCCAGCAGCCAAGATTGGAGCGGGGGGAACACCGGGGAGCTGTTTTTT.

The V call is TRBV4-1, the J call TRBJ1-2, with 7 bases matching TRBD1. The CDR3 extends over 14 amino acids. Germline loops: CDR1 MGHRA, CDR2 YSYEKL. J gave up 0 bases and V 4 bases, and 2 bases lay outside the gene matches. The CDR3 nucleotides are TGCGCCAGCAGCCCAGGGGGGACTAACTATGGCTACACCTTC. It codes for CASSPGGTNYGYTF.

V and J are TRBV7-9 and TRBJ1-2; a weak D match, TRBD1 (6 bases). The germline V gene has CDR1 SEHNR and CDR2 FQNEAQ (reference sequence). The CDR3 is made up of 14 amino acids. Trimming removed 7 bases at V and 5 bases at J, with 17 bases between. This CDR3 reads CASTPRGEGYGYTF. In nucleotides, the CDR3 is TGTGCCAGCACCCCCAGGGGTGAGGGGTATGGCTACACCTTC.

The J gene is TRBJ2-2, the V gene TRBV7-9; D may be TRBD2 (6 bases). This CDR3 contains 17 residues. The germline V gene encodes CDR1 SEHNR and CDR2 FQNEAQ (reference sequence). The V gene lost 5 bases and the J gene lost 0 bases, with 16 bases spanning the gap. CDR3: CASSPTPGRSNTGELFF. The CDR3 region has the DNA TGTGCCAGCAGCCCAACCCCCGGGAGATCGAACACCGGGGAGCTGTTTTTT.

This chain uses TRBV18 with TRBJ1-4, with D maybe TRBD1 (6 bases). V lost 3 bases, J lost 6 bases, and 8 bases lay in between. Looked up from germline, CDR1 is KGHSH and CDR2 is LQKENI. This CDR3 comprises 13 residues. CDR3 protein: CASSPTGDEKLFF. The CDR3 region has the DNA TGTGCCAGCTCACCGACAGGAGATGAAAAACTGTTTTTT.

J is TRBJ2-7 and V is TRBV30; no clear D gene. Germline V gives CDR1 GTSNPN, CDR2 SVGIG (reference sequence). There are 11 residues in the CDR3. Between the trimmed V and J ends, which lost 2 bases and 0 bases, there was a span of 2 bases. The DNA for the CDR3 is TGTGCCTGGAGTCACTCCTACGAGCAGTACTTC. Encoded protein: CAWSHSYEQYF.

The CDR3 reads CASRHRTGFDANEQFF. CDR3 DNA sequence: TGTGCCAGCAGACATCGGACAGGGTTTGATGCGAATGAGCAGTTCTTC. This chain uses TRBV7-9 with TRBJ2-1; 8 positions agree with TRBD1. Germline V lookup: CDR1 SEHNR, CDR2 FQNEAQ (reference sequence). This CDR3 is 16 amino acids long. V lost 6 bases, J lost 7 bases, and 14 bases stayed unmatched.

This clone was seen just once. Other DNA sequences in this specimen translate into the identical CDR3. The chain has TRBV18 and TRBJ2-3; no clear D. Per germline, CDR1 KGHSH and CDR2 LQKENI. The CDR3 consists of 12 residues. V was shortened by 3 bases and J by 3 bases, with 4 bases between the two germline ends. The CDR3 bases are TGTGCCAGCTCACCTTCAACAGATACGCAGTATTTT. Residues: CASSPSTDTQYF.